A selection of T cell receptor beta chains follows, all from one sample in a study of T cell clonotyping in hematopoietic cell transplantation. Libraries were prepared by immunoSEQ multiplex PCR; TCRdb keeps only in-frame clonotypes and omits some of them. The sample lists 7,300 or so clones, approximately 96% seen once, with approximately 0.5% in the top ten. This specimen consisted of PBMCs, obtained 30 days after allogeneic stem cell transplant. These receptor sequences come from a male patient aged 40-50 years who had an allogeneic stem cell transplant from a related donor, so the T cells may come from the graft donor. Some clones in this sample may be carry-over from other donors' samples. Each CDR3 is given with its conserved first and last residue. The D gene is left open where the match is weak. Some rows mark clone size as missing; the rest say once, few, many or name a class of expanded clone.

>.|TRBV5-4|.|TRBJ1-2
CASSGDRKGGYTF
TGTGCCAGCAGCGGGGATCGTAAGGGGGGCTACACCTTC
>.|TRBV11-3|once|TRBJ1-2
CASSPPRLSNYGYTF
TGTGCCAGCAGCCCACCACGGTTGAGTAATTATGGCTACACCTTC
>.|TRBV21-1|.|TRBJ1-1
CASSKEANEAFF
TGTGCCAGCAGCAAAGAGGCGAACGAAGCTTTCTTT
>TRBD1|TRBV5-1|.|TRBJ2-1
CASSLTGTVTYNEQFF
TGCGCCAGCAGCCTAACCGGGACAGTGACCTACAATGAGCAGTTCTTC
>.|TRBV9|.|TRBJ1-1
CASSPQTGSNTEAFF
TGTGCCAGCAGCCCCCAGACAGGTTCGAACACTGAAGCTTTCTTT
>TRBD2|TRBV6-1|.|TRBJ2-3
CASSVLSGRSTDTQYF
TGTGCCAGCAGTGTCCTCAGCGGGAGGTCCACAGATACGCAGTATTTT
>TRBD1|TRBV14|.|TRBJ1-6
CASSPGTGGYSPLHF
TGTGCCAGCAGCCCAGGGACAGGGGGCTATTCACCCCTCCACTTT
>.|TRBV2|.|TRBJ2-5
CASSPTHGTQYF
TGTGCCAGCAGCCCAACCCACGGGACCCAGTACTTC
>.|TRBV2|.|TRBJ1-1
CASGIQGTEAFF
TGTGCCAGCGGAATACAGGGTACTGAAGCTTTCTTT
>.|TRBV9|.|TRBJ2-7
CASSVAPAPSSYEQYF
TGTGCCAGCAGCGTAGCTCCAGCGCCGAGCTCCTACGAGCAGTACTTC
>TRBD2|TRBV11-2|.|TRBJ2-1
CASRRLLSGRYNEQFF
TGTGCCAGCAGAAGGCTCCTAAGCGGGAGGTACAATGAGCAGTTCTTC
>.|TRBV10-1|.|TRBJ1-1
CASRRDGGTNTEAFF
TGCGCCAGCAGAAGGGACGGCGGAACGAACACTGAAGCTTTCTTT
>.|TRBV10-1|.|TRBJ1-1
CASSESMGNTEAFF
TGCGCCAGCAGTGAGTCTATGGGCAACACTGAAGCTTTCTTT
>TRBD1|TRBV7-2|.|TRBJ1-1
CASSQDRLISSEAFF
TGTGCCAGCAGCCAGGACAGGCTGATTTCATCTGAAGCTTTCTTT
>TRBD1|TRBV11-2|.|TRBJ1-1
CASSRTGERMNTEAFF
TGTGCCAGCAGCCGGACAGGGGAAAGAATGAACACTGAAGCTTTCTTT
>.|TRBV11-2|once|TRBJ2-7
CASSLALDNSYEQYF
TGTGCCAGCAGCTTGGCACTAGATAATTCCTACGAGCAGTACTTC
>.|TRBV2|.|TRBJ2-7
CASSEQNYEQYF
TGTGCCAGCAGTGAGCAGAACTACGAGCAGTACTTC
>.|TRBV6-6|.|TRBJ2-7
CASWGDEQYF
TGTGCCAGCTGGGGGGACGAGCAGTACTTC
>TRBD1|TRBV6-1|.|TRBJ2-7
CASSRGPHYEQYF
TGTGCCAGCAGTAGGGGGCCTCATTACGAGCAGTACTTC
>.|TRBV29-1|.|TRBJ2-1
CSVVGRGPASYNEQFF
TGCAGCGTTGTGGGCAGGGGTCCTGCATCCTACAATGAGCAGTTCTTC
>.|TRBV2|.|TRBJ2-1
CASGQGSYNEQFF
TGTGCCAGCGGGCAGGGTAGCTACAATGAGCAGTTCTTC
>.|TRBV5-4|.|TRBJ1-1
CASSWTGGPPFEAFF
TGTGCCAGCAGCTGGACGGGGGGACCGCCCTTTGAAGCTTTCTTT
>.|TRBV25-1|.|TRBJ1-2
CASSEPQFYGYTF
TGTGCCAGCAGTGAACCCCAATTCTATGGCTACACCTTC
>.|TRBV7-2|.|TRBJ2-7
CASSYKGGGYEQYF
TGTGCCAGCAGTTATAAGGGGGGTGGTTACGAGCAGTACTTC
>.|TRBV27|.|TRBJ2-7
CASSLLGGEQYF
TGTGCCAGCAGTTTACTAGGGGGCGAGCAGTACTTC
>TRBD1|TRBV19|.|TRBJ1-1
CASSPWTGGTEAFF
TGTGCCAGTAGTCCATGGACAGGGGGCACTGAAGCTTTCTTT
>TRBD1|TRBV10-3|.|TRBJ1-1
CAISGLGQGNTEAFF
TGTGCCATCAGTGGATTGGGACAGGGGAACACTGAAGCTTTCTTT
>.|TRBV6-1|.|TRBJ1-2
CASSDVGTGRGYGYTF
TGTGCCAGCAGTGATGTTGGCACAGGGCGCGGCTATGGCTACACCTTC
>TRBD1|TRBV18|.|TRBJ1-6
CASSQQGGNSPLHF
TGTGCCAGCTCACAACAGGGGGGGAATTCACCCCTCCACTTT
>.|TRBV11-2|.|TRBJ2-7
CASSLHRSEFSYEQYF
TGTGCCAGCAGCCTCCACAGGTCCGAATTTTCCTACGAGCAGTACTTC
>TRBD2|TRBV2|.|TRBJ2-7
CASRFGTSGSHEQYF
TGTGCCAGCAGGTTTGGGACTAGCGGGAGCCACGAGCAGTACTTC
>TRBD2|TRBV4-1|once|TRBJ2-3
CASSQPSAGGWTDTQYF
TGCGCCAGCAGCCAACCCTCGGCGGGGGGGTGGACAGATACGCAGTATTTT
>.|TRBV27|.|TRBJ1-4
CASSYTRRNEKLFF
TGTGCCAGCAGTTACACCAGACGTAATGAAAAACTGTTTTTT
>.|TRBV28|.|TRBJ1-5
CASSLGSQPQHF
TGTGCCAGCAGTTTAGGCAGTCAGCCCCAGCATTTT
>TRBD1|TRBV11-2|.|TRBJ2-2
CASSPRQGVVDTGELFF
TGTGCCAGCAGCCCAAGACAGGGGGTGGTGGACACCGGGGAGCTGTTTTTT
>TRBD2|TRBV5-1|.|TRBJ2-1
CASSQGLAVSSYNEQFF
TGCGCCAGCAGCCAAGGACTAGCGGTGAGCTCCTACAATGAGCAGTTCTTC
>.|TRBV6-5|.|TRBJ1-5
CASSSQGKVVDQPQHF
TGTGCCAGCAGTTCCCAAGGGAAAGTAGTTGATCAGCCCCAGCATTTT
>TRBD1|TRBV5-1|.|TRBJ2-7
CASSFRTGGDYEQYF
TGCGCCAGCAGCTTTCGGACAGGGGGCGATTACGAGCAGTACTTC
>.|TRBV5-5|.|TRBJ2-4
CASSFFSHIQYF
TGTGCCAGCAGCTTCTTCAGTCACATTCAGTACTTC
>.|TRBV6-5|.|TRBJ1-1
CASSYSIGVNTEAFF
TGTGCCAGCAGTTACTCGATCGGGGTCAACACTGAAGCTTTCTTT
>TRBD1|TRBV10-3|.|TRBJ1-5
CATRDQTGENQPQHF
TGTGCCACTCGAGACCAAACAGGGGAAAATCAGCCCCAGCATTTT
>TRBD1|TRBV25-1|.|TRBJ2-1
CASSDIGQGKSYNEQFF
TGTGCCAGCAGTGATATCGGACAGGGGAAGTCCTACAATGAGCAGTTCTTC
>.|TRBV30|.|TRBJ2-7
CAWRGQGPYEQYF
TGTGCCTGGAGGGGCCAGGGGCCCTACGAGCAGTACTTC
>.|TRBV2|.|TRBJ2-1
CASLRTYNEQFF
TGTGCCAGCCTCCGGACCTACAATGAGCAGTTCTTC
>TRBD1|TRBV9|.|TRBJ1-4
CASSVGGRGNEKLFF
TGTGCCAGCAGCGTAGGGGGCAGGGGGAATGAAAAACTGTTTTTT
>TRBD1|TRBV5-4|.|TRBJ1-3
CASRGDRIGSIYF
TGTGCCAGCAGAGGGGACAGAATTGGTTCCATATATTTT
>.|TRBV11-3|.|TRBJ2-2
CASTIQRGAGELFF
TGTGCCAGCACCATTCAGAGGGGCGCCGGGGAGCTGTTTTTT
>TRBD1|TRBV7-9|.|TRBJ2-3
CASSITSGGPDTQYF
TGTGCCAGCAGCATTACATCAGGGGGCCCAGATACGCAGTATTTT
>TRBD2|TRBV7-2|.|TRBJ2-7
CASSLKRGEGEQYF
TGTGCCAGCAGCTTAAAACGGGGGGAGGGCGAGCAGTACTTC
>.|TRBV10-3|.|TRBJ2-7
CATSPISYEQYF
TGTGCCACCAGTCCCATCTCCTACGAGCAGTACTTC
>.|TRBV19|.|TRBJ2-1
CASSITRSYNEQFF
TGTGCCAGTAGTATCACAAGATCCTACAATGAGCAGTTCTTC
>.|TRBV7-2|once|TRBJ2-5
CASSRHQETQYF
TGTGCCAGCAGCAGACACCAAGAGACCCAGTACTTC
>TRBD2|TRBV19|.|TRBJ2-1
CASSIRLAGGYEQFF
TGTGCCAGTAGTATCAGGCTAGCGGGGGGCTATGAGCAGTTCTTC
>.|TRBV5-6|once|TRBJ2-7
CASSASTSEQYF
TGTGCCAGCAGCGCATCGACCTCCGAGCAGTACTTC
>TRBD2|TRBV5-8|.|TRBJ2-1
CASSYAGTSGSYNEQFF
TGTGCCAGCAGCTACGCCGGGACTAGCGGCTCCTACAATGAGCAGTTCTTC
>.|TRBV25-1|.|TRBJ1-2
CASSAGGGNYGYTF
TGTGCCAGCAGTGCCGGAGGGGGGAACTATGGCTACACCTTC
>TRBD2|TRBV14|.|TRBJ2-1
CASSHRAGLRDNEQFF
TGTGCCAGCAGCCACCGAGCGGGATTGAGAGACAATGAGCAGTTCTTC
>.|TRBV5-6|.|TRBJ1-2
CASSLGQSNYGYTF
TGTGCCAGCAGCTTGGGACAGTCTAACTATGGCTACACCTTC
>.|TRBV6-5|.|TRBJ1-1
CASSLNGGPEAFF
TGTGCCAGCAGTCTCAATGGGGGCCCTGAAGCTTTCTTT